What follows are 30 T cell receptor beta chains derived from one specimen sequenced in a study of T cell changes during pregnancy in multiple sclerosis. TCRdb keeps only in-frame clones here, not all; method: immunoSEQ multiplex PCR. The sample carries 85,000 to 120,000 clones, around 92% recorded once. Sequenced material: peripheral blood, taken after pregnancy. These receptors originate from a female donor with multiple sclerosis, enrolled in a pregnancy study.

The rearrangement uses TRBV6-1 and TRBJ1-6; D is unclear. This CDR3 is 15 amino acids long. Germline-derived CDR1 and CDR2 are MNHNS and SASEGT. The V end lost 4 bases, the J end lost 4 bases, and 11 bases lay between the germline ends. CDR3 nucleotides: TGTGCCAGCAGTGCTTTACAGATTTATAATTCACCCCTCCACTTT. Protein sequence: CASSALQIYNSPLHF.

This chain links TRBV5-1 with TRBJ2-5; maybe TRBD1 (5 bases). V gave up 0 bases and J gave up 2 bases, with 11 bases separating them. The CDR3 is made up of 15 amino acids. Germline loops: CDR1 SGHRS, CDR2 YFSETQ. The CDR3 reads CASSLDGHQQETQYF. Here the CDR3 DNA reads TGCGCCAGCAGCTTGGATGGACACCAACAAGAGACCCAGTACTTC. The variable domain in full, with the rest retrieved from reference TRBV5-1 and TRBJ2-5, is KAGVTQTPRYLIKTRGQQVTLSCSPISGHRSVSWYQQTPGQGLQFLFEYFSETQRNKGNFPGRFSGRQFSNSRSEMNVSTLELGDSALYLCASSLDGHQQETQYFGPGTRLLVL.

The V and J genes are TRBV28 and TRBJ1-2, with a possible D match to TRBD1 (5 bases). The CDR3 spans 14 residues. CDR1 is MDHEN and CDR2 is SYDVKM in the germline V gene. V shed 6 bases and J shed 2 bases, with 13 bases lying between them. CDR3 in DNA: TGTGCCAGCAGGGGCCAGGGCAAAAACTATGGCTACACCTTC. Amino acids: CASRGQGKNYGYTF.

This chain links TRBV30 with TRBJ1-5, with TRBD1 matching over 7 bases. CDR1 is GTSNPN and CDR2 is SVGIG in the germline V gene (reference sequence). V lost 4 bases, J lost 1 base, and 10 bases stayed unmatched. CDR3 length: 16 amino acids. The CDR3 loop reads CAWTTGEWGSNQPQHF. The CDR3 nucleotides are TGTGCCTGGACTACAGGGGAGTGGGGAAGCAATCAGCCCCAGCATTTT.

The chain's CDR3 is CASSGTGDSMAYTF. For the CDR3, the DNA is TGTGCCAGCAGCGGTACAGGGGACTCTATGGCCTACACCTTC. This chain connects TRBV7-9 to TRBJ1-2, with TRBD1 matching 7 bases. Germline CDR1 SEHNR, CDR2 FQNEAQ (reference sequence). The CDR3 has 14 residues. The V segment lost 5 bases and the J segment 10 bases; nucleotides outside the gene matches: 13.

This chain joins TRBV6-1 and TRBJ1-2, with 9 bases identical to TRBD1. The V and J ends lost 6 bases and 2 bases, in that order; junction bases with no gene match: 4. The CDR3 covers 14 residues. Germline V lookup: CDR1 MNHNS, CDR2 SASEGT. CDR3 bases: TGTGCCAGCAGAGCGACAGGGGGGAACTATGGCTACACCTTC. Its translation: CASRATGGNYGYTF.

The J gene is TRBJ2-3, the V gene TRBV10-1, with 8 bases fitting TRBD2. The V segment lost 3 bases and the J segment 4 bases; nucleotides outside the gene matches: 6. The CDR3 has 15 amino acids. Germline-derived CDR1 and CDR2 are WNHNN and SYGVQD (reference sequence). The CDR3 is CASSEAGVHPDTQYF. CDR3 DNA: TGCGCCAGCAGTGAAGCGGGAGTTCACCCAGATACGCAGTATTTT.

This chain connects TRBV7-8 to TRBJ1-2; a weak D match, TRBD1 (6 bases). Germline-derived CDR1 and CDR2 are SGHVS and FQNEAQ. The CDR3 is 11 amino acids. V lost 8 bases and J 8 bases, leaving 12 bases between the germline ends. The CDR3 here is CASGRDKGYTF. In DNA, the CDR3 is TGTGCCAGCGGAAGGGACAAAGGCTACACCTTC.

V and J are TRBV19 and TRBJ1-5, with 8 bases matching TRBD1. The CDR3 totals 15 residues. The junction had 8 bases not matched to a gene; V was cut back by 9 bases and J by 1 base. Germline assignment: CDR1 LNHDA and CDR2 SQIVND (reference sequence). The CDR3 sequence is CASRDRGKSNQPQHF. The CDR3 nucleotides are TGTGCCAGCCGAGACAGGGGCAAGAGCAATCAGCCCCAGCATTTT.

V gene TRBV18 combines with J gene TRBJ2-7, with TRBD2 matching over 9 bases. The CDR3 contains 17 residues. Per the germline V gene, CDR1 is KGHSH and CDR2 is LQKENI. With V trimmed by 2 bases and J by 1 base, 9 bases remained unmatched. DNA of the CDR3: TGTGCCAGCTCACCAAGAGTTAGCGGGAGAGGATCCTACGAGCAGTACTTC. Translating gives CASSPRVSGRGSYEQYF.

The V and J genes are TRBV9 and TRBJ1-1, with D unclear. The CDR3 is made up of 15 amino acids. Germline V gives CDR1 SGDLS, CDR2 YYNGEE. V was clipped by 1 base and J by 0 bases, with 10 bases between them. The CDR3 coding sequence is TGTGCCAGCAGCGTACTAGGAAGCATGAACACTGAAGCTTTCTTT. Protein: CASSVLGSMNTEAFF. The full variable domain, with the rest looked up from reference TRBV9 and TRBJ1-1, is DSGVTQTPKHLITATGQRVTLRCSPRSGDLSVYWYQQSLDQGLQFLIQYYNGEERAKGNILERFSAQQFPDLHSELNLSSLELGDSALYFCASSVLGSMNTEAFFGQGTRLTVV.

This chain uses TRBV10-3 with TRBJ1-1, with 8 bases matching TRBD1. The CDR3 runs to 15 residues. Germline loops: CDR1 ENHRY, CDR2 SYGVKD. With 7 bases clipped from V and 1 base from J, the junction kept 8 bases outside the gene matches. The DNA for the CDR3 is TGTGCCATCACAACCCCAGACAGGGGGAACACTGAAGCTTTCTTT. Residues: CAITTPDRGNTEAFF.

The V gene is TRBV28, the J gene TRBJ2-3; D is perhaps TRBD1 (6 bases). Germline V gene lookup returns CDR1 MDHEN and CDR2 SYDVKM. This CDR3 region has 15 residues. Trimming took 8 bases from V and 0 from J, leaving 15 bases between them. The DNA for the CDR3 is TGTGCCAGCTCGCAAATCAGGGGAAGCACAGATACGCAGTATTTT. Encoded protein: CASSQIRGSTDTQYF.

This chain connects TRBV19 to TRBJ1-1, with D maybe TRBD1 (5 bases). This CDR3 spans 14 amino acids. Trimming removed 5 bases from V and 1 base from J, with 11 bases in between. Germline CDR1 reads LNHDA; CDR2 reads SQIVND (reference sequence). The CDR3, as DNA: TGTGCCAGTAGTCCCCCAGGGCGGAACACTGAAGCTTTCTTT. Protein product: CASSPPGRNTEAFF.

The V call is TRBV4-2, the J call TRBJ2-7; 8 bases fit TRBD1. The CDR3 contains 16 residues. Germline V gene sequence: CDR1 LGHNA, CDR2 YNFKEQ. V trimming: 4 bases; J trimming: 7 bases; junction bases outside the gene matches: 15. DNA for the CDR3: TGTGCCAGCAGCCTTCACTCGACAGGGGTCGGCCGAGAGCAGTACTTC. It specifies CASSLHSTGVGREQYF.

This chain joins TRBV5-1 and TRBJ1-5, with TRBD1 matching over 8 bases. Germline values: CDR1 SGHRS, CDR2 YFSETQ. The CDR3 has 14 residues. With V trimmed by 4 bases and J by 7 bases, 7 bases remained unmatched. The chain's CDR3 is CASSATGEGQPQHF. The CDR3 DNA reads TGCGCCAGCAGCGCGACAGGGGAGGGGCAGCCCCAGCATTTT.

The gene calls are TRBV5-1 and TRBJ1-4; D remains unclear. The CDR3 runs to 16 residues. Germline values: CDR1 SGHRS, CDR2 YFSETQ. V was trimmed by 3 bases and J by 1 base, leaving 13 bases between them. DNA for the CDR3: TGCGCCAGCAGCTATGAGGGTTTGGTAACTAATGAAAAACTGTTTTTT. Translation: CASSYEGLVTNEKLFF.

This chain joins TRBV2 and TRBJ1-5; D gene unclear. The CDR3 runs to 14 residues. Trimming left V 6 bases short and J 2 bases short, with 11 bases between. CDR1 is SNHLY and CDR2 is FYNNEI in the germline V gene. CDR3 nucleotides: TGTGCCAGCAGGGCAGGCGGGCGCAATCAGCCCCAGCATTTT. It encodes CASRAGGRNQPQHF.

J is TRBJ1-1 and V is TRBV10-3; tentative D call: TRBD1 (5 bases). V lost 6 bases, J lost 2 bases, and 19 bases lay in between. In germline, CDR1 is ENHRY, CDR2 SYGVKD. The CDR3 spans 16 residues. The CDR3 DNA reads TGTGCCATCAGCCGAGAAGGGGTGGGTGTAAACACTGAAGCTTTCTTT. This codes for CAISREGVGVNTEAFF.

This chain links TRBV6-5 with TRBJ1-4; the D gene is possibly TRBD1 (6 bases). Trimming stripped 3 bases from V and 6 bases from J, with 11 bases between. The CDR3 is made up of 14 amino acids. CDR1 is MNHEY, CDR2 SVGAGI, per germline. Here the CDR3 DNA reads TGTGCCAGCAGTTATCGAAAGGGGGATGAAAAACTGTTTTTT. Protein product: CASSYRKGDEKLFF.

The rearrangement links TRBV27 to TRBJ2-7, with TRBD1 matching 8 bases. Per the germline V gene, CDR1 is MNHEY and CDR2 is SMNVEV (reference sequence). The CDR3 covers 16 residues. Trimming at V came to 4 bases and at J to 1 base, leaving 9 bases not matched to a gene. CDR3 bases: TGTGCCAGCAGTTCCTCCCGACAGGGGTTATCCTACGAGCAGTACTTC. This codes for CASSSSRQGLSYEQYF.

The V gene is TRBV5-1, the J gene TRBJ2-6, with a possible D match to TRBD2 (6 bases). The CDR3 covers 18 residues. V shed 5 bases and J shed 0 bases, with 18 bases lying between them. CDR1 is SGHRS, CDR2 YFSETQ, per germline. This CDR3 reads CASREGYRGVSGANVLTF. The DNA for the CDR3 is TGCGCCAGCAGGGAGGGATATCGCGGGGTCTCTGGGGCCAACGTCCTGACTTTC.

CDR3 sequence: CSASAEGEQYF. The CDR3 bases are TGCAGTGCTAGCGCGGAGGGCGAGCAGTACTTC. The gene calls are TRBV20-1 and TRBJ2-7; possible D gene TRBD2, 6 bases. Trimming pared 3 bases from V and 6 bases from J, leaving 9 bases between. CDR3 length: 11 amino acids. The germline V gene encodes CDR1 DFQATT and CDR2 SNEGSKA (reference sequence).

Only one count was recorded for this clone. This CDR3 reads CASSEDRLSNQPQHF. The CDR3 bases are TGTGCCAGCAGTGAGGACAGGCTAAGCAATCAGCCCCAGCATTTT. The V and J genes are TRBV2 and TRBJ1-5, with 7 nucleotides matching TRBD1. CDR1 and CDR2 from the germline V gene are SNHLY and FYNNEI. CDR3 length: 15 residues. V dropped 3 bases and J dropped 1; count of bases not matched to a gene: 3.

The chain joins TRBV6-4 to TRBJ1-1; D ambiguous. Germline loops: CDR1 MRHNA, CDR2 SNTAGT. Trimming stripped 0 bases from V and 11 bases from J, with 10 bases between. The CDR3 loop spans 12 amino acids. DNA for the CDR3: TGTGCCAGCAGTGACTCGCTGGGCAGGGCTTTCTTT. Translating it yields CASSDSLGRAFF.

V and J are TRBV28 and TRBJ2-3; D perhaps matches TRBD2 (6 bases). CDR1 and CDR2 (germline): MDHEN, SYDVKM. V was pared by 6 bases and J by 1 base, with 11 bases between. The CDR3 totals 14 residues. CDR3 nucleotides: TGTGCCAGCAGACGGGACTTCCGCACAGATACGCAGTATTTT. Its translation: CASRRDFRTDTQYF.

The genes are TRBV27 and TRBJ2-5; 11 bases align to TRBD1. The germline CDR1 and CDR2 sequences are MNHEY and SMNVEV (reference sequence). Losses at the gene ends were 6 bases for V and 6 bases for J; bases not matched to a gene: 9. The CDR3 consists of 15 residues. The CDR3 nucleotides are TGTGCCAGCAGCCCCGCGGGACAGGGGGGACAGACCCAGTACTTC. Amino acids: CASSPAGQGGQTQYF.

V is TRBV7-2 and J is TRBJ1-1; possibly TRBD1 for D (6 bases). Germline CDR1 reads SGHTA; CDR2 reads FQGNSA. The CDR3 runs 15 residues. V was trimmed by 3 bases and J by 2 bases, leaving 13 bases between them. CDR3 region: CASSFRGAGNTEAFF. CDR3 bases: TGTGCCAGCAGCTTCAGGGGCGCAGGAAACACTGAAGCTTTCTTT. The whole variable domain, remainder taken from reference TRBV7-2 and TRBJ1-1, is GAGVSQSPSNKVTEKGKDVELRCDPISGHTALYWYRQSLGQGLEFLIYFQGNSAPDKSGLPSDRFSAERTGGSVSTLTIQRTQQEDSAVYLCASSFRGAGNTEAFFGQGTRLTVV.

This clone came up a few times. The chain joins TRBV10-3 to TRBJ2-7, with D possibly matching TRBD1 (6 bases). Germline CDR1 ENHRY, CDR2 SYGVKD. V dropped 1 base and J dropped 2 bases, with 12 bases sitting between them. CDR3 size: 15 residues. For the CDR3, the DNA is TGTGCCATCAGTGAGTGGGGGCAACAGGCCTACGAGCAGTACTTC. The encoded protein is CAISEWGQQAYEQYF.

DNA for the CDR3: TGCGCCAGCAGCTCTAAAACCGGGACAGCCTACGAGCAGTACTTC. This sequence encodes CASSSKTGTAYEQYF. The V call is TRBV5-1, the J call TRBJ2-7; TRBD1 matches at 7 bases. Per germline, CDR1 SGHRS and CDR2 YFSETQ. This CDR3 spans 15 amino acids. Germline trimming cut 3 bases from V and 2 bases from J; bases unmatched to any gene: 8.